This T cell receptor (beta chain) was documented in a study of blood T cell repertoires in COVID-19. About the research overall: The United States, Italy and Spain were the sources of the acute and convalescent COVID-19 samples. The analysed material was cDNA or gDNA that came from T cells, B-cell-depleted T cells, or PBMCs.

Sequencing was performed with immunoSEQ multiplex PCR; in TCRdb, only in-frame clones are kept and a portion is missing. The sample contains roughly 260,000 clones, about nine tenths of which appear only once. Followed longitudinally, the Seattle patients had been enrolled during active infection. This CDR3 is built from 13 residues. Germline loops: CDR1 SSHAT, CDR2 FNYEAQ (reference sequence). As concerns this clone: A junction end diverges from the germline sequence, so it may reflect a read error.

This TCR came from a woman aged 25 to 39 with COVID-19, enrolled during active disease. The gene calls are TRBV7-7 and TRBJ2-3; D uncertain. Sequenced sample: peripheral blood. In DNA, the CDR3 is TGTGCTAGCAGCTTATTCCACACAGATACGCAGTATTTT. This translates into CASSLFHTDTQYF. The variable domain in full, completed from reference TRBV7-7 and TRBJ2-3, reads GAGVSQSPRYKVTKRGQDVTLRCDPISSHATLYWYQQALGQGPEFLTYFNYEAQPDKSGLPSDRFSAERPEGSISTLTIQRTEQRDSAMYRCASSLFHTDTQYFGPGTRLTVL.